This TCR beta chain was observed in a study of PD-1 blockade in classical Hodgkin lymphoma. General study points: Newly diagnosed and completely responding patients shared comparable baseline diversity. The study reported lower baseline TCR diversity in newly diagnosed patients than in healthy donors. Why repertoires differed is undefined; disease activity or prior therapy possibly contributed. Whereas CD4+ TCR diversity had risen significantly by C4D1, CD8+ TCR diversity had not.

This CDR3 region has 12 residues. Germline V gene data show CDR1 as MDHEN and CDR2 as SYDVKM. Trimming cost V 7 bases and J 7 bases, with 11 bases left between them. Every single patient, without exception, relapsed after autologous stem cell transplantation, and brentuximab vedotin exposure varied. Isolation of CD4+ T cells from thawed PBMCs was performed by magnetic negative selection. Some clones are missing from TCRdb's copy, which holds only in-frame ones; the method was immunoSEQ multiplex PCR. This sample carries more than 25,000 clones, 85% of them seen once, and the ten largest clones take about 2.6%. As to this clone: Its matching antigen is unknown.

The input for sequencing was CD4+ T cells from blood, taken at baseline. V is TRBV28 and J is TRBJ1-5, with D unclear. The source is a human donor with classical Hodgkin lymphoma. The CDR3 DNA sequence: TGTGCCAGCACCCGCGGCCTGCAGCCCCAGCATTTT. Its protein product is CASTRGLQPQHF.